The source of this T cell receptor beta chain is a study of blood T cell repertoires in COVID-19. About the research overall: The United States, Italy and Spain provided the acute and convalescent COVID-19 samples. The cDNA or gDNA used as material had been derived from T cells, B-cell-depleted T cells, or PBMCs.

TCRdb's copy holds only in-frame clones and misses some; the assay was immunoSEQ multiplex PCR. Here the sample spans hundreds of thousands of clones, more than 90% being singletons. Residents of 24 US areas, aged roughly 18 to 89 years, made up the participants. Categorization into cohorts depended on clinical history that participants reported. The sample holds one count of this clone. The CDR3 length is 16 residues. Germline CDR1 reads KGHSH; CDR2 reads LQKENI. V dropped 0 bases and J dropped 4; count of bases not matched to a gene: 3. The V and J genes are TRBV18 and TRBJ2-1; 10 bases map to TRBD1. The sequenced sample was PBMCs or T cells enriched from blood (not recorded which). This clonotype was sampled from a man in his sixties who had recovered from COVID-19. The CDR3 region has the DNA TGTGCCAGCTCACCACCCAAGGGACAGGGGTACAATGAGCAGTTCTTC. Protein sequence: CASSPPKGQGYNEQFF.